The 20 T cell receptor beta chains below were found in one sample sequenced in a study of shared clonotypes between healthy human individuals. Here immunoSEQ multiplex PCR was the method, and the copy in TCRdb shows in-frame clones only, minus some. The table has about 2.1 million clones, about 93% seen once. Naive-designated CD8 cells lacked CD45RO, were positively enriched for CCR7, and omitted terminally differentiated effector memory CD45RA+ cells. Sequencing used naive CD8+ T cells from PBMCs. These receptors were obtained from a man aged 18 to 29 in good health. Some clones in this sample may be carry-over from other donors' samples.

For this clone: This CDR3 is also generated by other DNA sequences in the sample. The gene calls are TRBV28 and TRBJ1-5; no clear D gene. Looked up from germline, CDR1 is MDHEN and CDR2 is SYDVKM. There are 13 residues in the CDR3. Trimming shortened V by 3 bases and J by 4 bases, and 7 bases separated the two germline ends. The CDR3 reads CASSFLGNQPQHF. Written as DNA, the CDR3 is TGTGCCAGCAGTTTCCTGGGGAATCAGCCCCAGCATTTT.

The genes are TRBV7-2 and TRBJ1-1; 7 bases match TRBD1. V was pared by 5 bases and J by 0 bases, with 3 bases of the junction left unmatched. Germline CDR1 reads SGHTA; CDR2 reads FQGNSA. The length of the CDR3 is 14 residues. The DNA for the CDR3 is TGTGCCAGCAGCGAGGACAGGATGAACACTGAAGCTTTCTTT. Translating it yields CASSEDRMNTEAFF.

The chain uses TRBV28 and TRBJ2-1; TRBD1 matches 8 bases. The CDR3 sequence is 15 residues long. Per germline, CDR1 MDHEN and CDR2 SYDVKM. V gave up 0 bases and J gave up 9 bases; unmatched junction bases: 7. In nucleotides, the CDR3 is TGTGCCAGCAGTTTATGGGGACAGGAGGTCCTTGAGCAGTTCTTC. Translation gives CASSLWGQEVLEQFF.

The chain joins TRBV29-1 to TRBJ2-2, with D perhaps given as TRBD1 or TRBD2 (7 bases each). Between the trimmed V and J ends, which lost 3 bases and 4 bases, there was a span of 12 bases. Germline values: CDR1 SQVTM, CDR2 ANQGSEA. CDR3 size: 14 residues. The chain's CDR3 is CSVEPGGVTGELFF. DNA of the CDR3: TGCAGCGTTGAGCCAGGGGGGGTCACCGGGGAGCTGTTTTTT.

The chain joins TRBV27 to TRBJ2-2; D tentatively fits TRBD1 or TRBD2 (5 bases each). This CDR3 spans 14 amino acids. V lost 6 bases to trimming and J lost 6 bases, with 14 bases between them. Germline CDR1 is MNHEY and CDR2 is SMNVEV (reference sequence). Here the CDR3 DNA reads TGTGCCAGCAGGCCTGTCAGGGACCCCGGGGAGCTGTTTTTT. Protein: CASRPVRDPGELFF.

This rearrangement joins TRBV5-4 to TRBJ2-5; 9 bases line up with TRBD2. CDR3 length equals 16 residues. Germline assignment: CDR1 SGHNT and CDR2 YYREEE (reference sequence). After removal of 3 bases from V and 5 bases from J, the junction contained 11 bases not matched to a gene. The CDR3 loop reads CASSSGTSPGGETQYF. The CDR3 region has the DNA TGTGCCAGCAGCTCCGGGACTAGCCCGGGCGGTGAGACCCAGTACTTC.

This clone was seen once. The rearrangement joins TRBV27 to TRBJ2-3; 7 nucleotides match TRBD2. The CDR3 consists of 16 residues. Germline lookup yields CDR1 MNHEY and CDR2 SMNVEV (reference sequence). With V trimmed by 0 bases and J by 2 bases, 5 bases remained unmatched. The CDR3 DNA follows: TGTGCCAGCAGTTTATCTTGGCGGGAGAACACAGATACGCAGTATTTT. This translates into CASSLSWRENTDTQYF.

The chain is built from TRBV7-9 and TRBJ2-1, with 9 nucleotides matching TRBD2. The V segment lost 1 base and the J segment 3 bases; nucleotides outside the gene matches: 7. This CDR3 region has 17 residues. Per germline, CDR1 SEHNR and CDR2 FQNEAQ (reference sequence). The CDR3 spells CASSLVTASGDYNEQFF. Here the CDR3 DNA reads TGTGCCAGCAGCTTAGTAACGGCTAGCGGGGACTACAATGAGCAGTTCTTC. Variable domain in full (rest from reference TRBV7-9 and TRBJ2-1): DTGVSQNPRHKITKRGQNVTFRCDPISEHNRLYWYRQTLGQGPEFLTYFQNEAQLEKSRLLSDRFSAERPKGSFSTLEIQRTEQGDSAMYLCASSLVTASGDYNEQFFGPGTRLTVL.

The CDR3 nucleotides read TGCGCCAGCAGCTTGGGGGAAAATCGCCCAGATACGCAGTATTTT. Translated: CASSLGENRPDTQYF. J is TRBJ2-3 and V is TRBV5-1; no clear D gene. The ends were cut back, 0 bases at V and 4 bases at J, with 12 bases in the middle. The germline gives CDR1 SGHRS, CDR2 YFSETQ. The CDR3 consists of 15 residues. Variable domain in full (rest from reference TRBV5-1 and TRBJ2-3): KAGVTQTPRYLIKTRGQQVTLSCSPISGHRSVSWYQQTPGQGLQFLFEYFSETQRNKGNFPGRFSGRQFSNSRSEMNVSTLELGDSALYLCASSLGENRPDTQYFGPGTRLTVL.

The chain carries TRBV5-6 and TRBJ1-2, with D maybe TRBD1 (6 bases). CDR3 length: 15 residues. V was trimmed by 4 bases and J by 1 base, leaving 14 bases between them. Germline assignment: CDR1 SGHDT and CDR2 YYEEEE. The CDR3 loop is CASSPGGAINYGYTF. The DNA of the CDR3 is TGTGCCAGCAGCCCGGGGGGGGCCATTAACTATGGCTACACCTTC. Looking up the rest from reference TRBV5-6 and TRBJ1-2 gives the full variable domain: DAGVTQSPTHLIKTRGQQVTLRCSPKSGHDTVSWYQQALGQGPQFIFQYYEEEERQRGNFPDRFSGHQFPNYSSELNVNALLLGDSALYLCASSPGGAINYGYTFGSGTRLTVV.

A single count supports this clone. The rearrangement joins TRBV6-1 to TRBJ2-1, with no clear D. Germline values: CDR1 MNHNS, CDR2 SASEGT. Deletions cut 5 bases from V and 13 bases from J, with 6 bases between. The length of the CDR3 is 9 residues. CDR3 nucleotide sequence: TGTGCCAGCAGTACCCCACAGTTCTTC. Amino acid sequence: CASSTPQFF.

The rearrangement joins TRBV13 to TRBJ2-1; D is perhaps TRBD2 (5 bases). The V and J ends lost 5 bases and 4 bases respectively, with 15 bases between them. This CDR3 spans 15 amino acids. In germline, CDR1 is PRHDT, CDR2 FYEKMQ (reference sequence). Here the CDR3 DNA reads TGTGCCAGCAGCCTTCGGGTGAGCGGATACAATGAGCAGTTCTTC. It codes for CASSLRVSGYNEQFF.

This chain connects TRBV4-1 to TRBJ2-7, with D perhaps matching TRBD2 (6 bases). Per the germline V gene, CDR1 is MGHRA and CDR2 is YSYEKL. With 1 base removed from V and 5 bases from J, the gap between germline ends came to 12 bases. The CDR3 totals 14 residues. CDR3 in DNA: TGCGCCAGCAGCCAAGGAGGCGGGAACAACGAGCAGTACTTC. Protein product: CASSQGGGNNEQYF.

This chain uses TRBV14 with TRBJ2-3, with 8 bases identical to TRBD2. V was clipped by 1 base and J by 6 bases; unmatched bases: 9. CDR1 and CDR2 from the germline V gene are SGHDN and FVKESK. The CDR3 length is 16 residues. CDR3 sequence: CASSQGLAGGADTQYF. The CDR3 DNA follows: TGTGCCAGCAGCCAAGGACTGGCGGGAGGCGCCGATACGCAGTATTTT. Full variable domain (remainder filled in from reference TRBV14 and TRBJ2-3): EAGVTQFPSHSVIEKGQTVTLRCDPISGHDNLYWYRRVMGKEIKFLLHFVKESKQDESGMPNNRFLAERTGGTYSTLKVQPAELEDSGVYFCASSQGLAGGADTQYFGPGTRLTVL.

A single count supports this clone. V usage is TRBV7-2 and J usage is TRBJ2-7; the D is unclear. Germline V gene data show CDR1 as SGHTA and CDR2 as FQGNSA. Trimming took 1 base from V and 6 from J, leaving 10 bases between them. The CDR3 runs to 13 residues. For the CDR3, the DNA is TGTGCCAGCAGCTTAGTTAAGGGATCCGAGCAGTACTTC. It specifies CASSLVKGSEQYF. The full variable domain, rest sourced from reference TRBV7-2 and TRBJ2-7, is GAGVSQSPSNKVTEKGKDVELRCDPISGHTALYWYRQSLGQGLEFLIYFQGNSAPDKSGLPSDRFSAERTGGSVSTLTIQRTQQEDSAVYLCASSLVKGSEQYFGPGTRLTVT.

This clone was observed once. CDR3 in DNA: TGTGCCGCGCAGAAAGCGGGAGGGCGCACCGGGGAGCTGTTTTTT. Encoded protein: CAAQKAGGRTGELFF. This chain joins TRBV28 and TRBJ2-2; TRBD2 aligns across 10 bases. Looked up from germline, CDR1 is MDHEN and CDR2 is SYDVKM. The V gene end was trimmed by 11 bases and the J gene end by 4 bases; junction bases not matched to a gene: 10. The CDR3 runs to 15 residues.

About this clone itself: Other DNA sequences in this specimen translate into the identical CDR3. The J gene is TRBJ2-1, the V gene TRBV28; D perhaps matches TRBD1 (6 bases). This CDR3 comprises 13 residues. V lost 5 bases, J lost 4 bases, and 9 bases lay in between. From germline, CDR1 is MDHEN and CDR2 SYDVKM. Here the CDR3 DNA reads TGTGCCAGCAGTGGACAGCTTTACAATGAGCAGTTCTTC. Amino acids: CASSGQLYNEQFF.

The V gene is TRBV9, the J gene TRBJ2-5; 7 bases align to TRBD1. After removal of 4 bases from V and 5 bases from J, the junction contained 11 bases not matched to a gene. CDR3 length: 15 residues. Germline lookup yields CDR1 SGDLS and CDR2 YYNGEE. CDR3: CASSQDRAGEETQYF. The CDR3 DNA sequence: TGTGCCAGCAGCCAAGACAGGGCTGGTGAGGAGACCCAGTACTTC.

Points on this clone: The sample contains more than one DNA sequence encoding this CDR3. Here the CDR3 DNA reads TGTGCCAGCAGGGGAGGGAACACCGGGGAGCTGTTTTTT. As protein: CASRGGNTGELFF. The chain employs TRBV6-4 and TRBJ2-2; D possibly corresponds to TRBD2 (6 bases). The CDR3 loop spans 13 amino acids. V lost 6 bases and J 1 base, leaving 6 bases between the germline ends. Germline CDR1 and CDR2: MRHNA and SNTAGT.

This clone has just one count. This chain joins TRBV11-2 and TRBJ2-3; TRBD1 might be the D (5 bases). The V and J ends lost 6 bases and 2 bases respectively, with 12 bases between them. The CDR3 has 14 amino acids. In germline, CDR1 is SGHAT, CDR2 FQNNGV. CDR3 in amino acids: CASRPQGHTDTQYF. CDR3 in DNA: TGTGCCAGCAGACCCCAGGGCCACACAGATACGCAGTATTTT.